This T cell receptor (beta chain) was identified in a study of T cell responses to AZD1222 COVID-19 vaccine. Findings and limits, study-wide: Females made up more of the donors, who were largely white British, and clonal diversity may have come out too low. Only a handful of AZD1222 recipients, five to seven in all, had baseline seropositivity.

Comments on this clone: The antigen remains unidentified.

V lost 1 base to trimming and J lost 6 bases, with 9 bases between them. Germline assignment: CDR1 LGHDT and CDR2 YNNKEL (reference sequence). The CDR3 has 14 amino acids. Method: immunoSEQ multiplex PCR; TCRdb's copy keeps in-frame clones and lacks some. This repertoire shows some 200,000 clones, approximately 90% found once; its top ten account for over 0.75%. The TCR sequence derives from an adult in good health. Sequenced material: peripheral blood, taken on day 0 of AZD1222 vaccination. V and J are TRBV3-1 (or the pseudogene TRBV3-2) and TRBJ2-2; D gene unclear. The CDR3, as DNA: TGTGCCAGCAGCCAAGTTGGGGTTCCCGGGGAGCTGTTTTTT. Protein product: CASSQVGVPGELFF.